This TCR beta chain derives from a study of blood T cell repertoires in COVID-19. About the research overall: Sites in the United States, Italy and Spain provided acute and convalescent COVID-19 samples. Nucleic acid was either cDNA or gDNA, and it came from T cells, B-cell-depleted T cells, or PBMCs.

Original processing notes: Counts of nucleated cells, estimated from reference gene primer amplification, were obtained. Some clones are missing from TCRdb's copy, which holds only in-frame ones; the method was immunoSEQ multiplex PCR. D and trimming come from the DNA, and the V and J calls and clone size come from that table. The sample holds approximately 300,000 clones, almost 90% seen once. Seattle-derived patients entered the study during active infection and were followed longitudinally. Germline values: CDR1 SQVTM, CDR2 ANQGSEA. The CDR3 sequence is 12 residues long. Trimming took 6 bases from V and 1 from J, leaving 9 bases between them.

Source material: peripheral blood. The TCR originated in a middle-aged woman with COVID-19, enrolled during active disease. The chain joins TRBV29-1 to TRBJ1-1; no firm D call. CDR3 in amino acids: CSVQHANTEAFF. The CDR3 DNA reads as TGCAGCGTACAGCACGCGAACACTGAAGCTTTCTTT.